The clone carrying this TCR beta chain was counted ten times or more. The patients had localized lung adenocarcinoma, a non-small cell subtype. V lost 2 bases, J lost 5 bases, and 17 bases lay in between. Per germline, CDR1 SGHAT and CDR2 FQNNGV. The CDR3 sequence is 16 residues long. The sample is drawn from a study of CD4 and CD8 cells across lung adenocarcinoma regions. TCRdb redid the calling of the PCR reads with MiXCR, one entry per CDR3 protein. The sample shows approximately 19,000 distinct CDR3 sequences, around half of them seen only once. This sequence originates from a female donor with lung adenocarcinoma. The CD4 and CD8 labels of this study may be unreliable. The rearrangement joins TRBV11-2 to TRBJ2-3, with TRBD2 as a possible D gene (6 bases). Material for sequencing was CD8+ T cells from the center of a lung tumor. In nucleotides, the CDR3 is TGTGCCAGCAGCTTAAAAACGGCGGGATGGGTAGATACGCAGTATTTT. This sequence encodes CASSLKTAGWVDTQYF.